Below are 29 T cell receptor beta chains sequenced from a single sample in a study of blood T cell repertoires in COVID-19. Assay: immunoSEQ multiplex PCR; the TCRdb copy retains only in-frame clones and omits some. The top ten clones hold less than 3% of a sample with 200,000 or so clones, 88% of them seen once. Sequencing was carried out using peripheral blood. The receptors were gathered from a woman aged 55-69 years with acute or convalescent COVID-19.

CDR3 nucleotides: TGTGCCAGCAGCTTAAGGCCAGGGGGTGCAACTAATGAAAAACTGTTTTTT. Encoded protein: CASSLRPGGATNEKLFF. V gene TRBV7-8 combines with J gene TRBJ1-4, with 7 bases lining up with TRBD1. Germline values: CDR1 SGHVS, CDR2 FQNEAQ. This CDR3 is 17 amino acids long. Germline trimming cut 2 bases from V and 0 bases from J; bases unmatched to any gene: 6.

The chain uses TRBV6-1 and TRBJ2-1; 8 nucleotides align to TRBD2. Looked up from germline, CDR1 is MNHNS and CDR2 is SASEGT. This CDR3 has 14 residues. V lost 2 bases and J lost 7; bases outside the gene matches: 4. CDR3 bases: TGTGCCAGCAGTGAACCGGGACTAGGAAATGAGCAGTTCTTC. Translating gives CASSEPGLGNEQFF.

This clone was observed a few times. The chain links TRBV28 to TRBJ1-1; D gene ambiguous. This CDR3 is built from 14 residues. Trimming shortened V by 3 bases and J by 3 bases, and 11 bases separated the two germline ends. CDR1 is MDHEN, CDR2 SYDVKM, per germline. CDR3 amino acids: CASSLVEWYTEAFF. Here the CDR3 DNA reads TGTGCCAGCAGTTTGGTAGAGTGGTACACTGAAGCTTTCTTT. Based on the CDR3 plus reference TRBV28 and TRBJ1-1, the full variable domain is DVKVTQSSRYLVKRTGEKVFLECVQDMDHENMFWYRQDPGLGLRLIYFSYDVKMKEKGDIPEGYSVSREKKERFSLILESASTNQTSMYLCASSLVEWYTEAFFGQGTRLTVV.

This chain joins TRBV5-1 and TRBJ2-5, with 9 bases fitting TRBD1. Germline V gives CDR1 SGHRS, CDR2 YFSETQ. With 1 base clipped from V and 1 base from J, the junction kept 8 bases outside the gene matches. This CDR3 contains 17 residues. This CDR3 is CASSLSSGTGPQETQYF. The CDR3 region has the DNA TGCGCCAGCAGCTTGAGTTCCGGGACAGGGCCCCAAGAGACCCAGTACTTC.

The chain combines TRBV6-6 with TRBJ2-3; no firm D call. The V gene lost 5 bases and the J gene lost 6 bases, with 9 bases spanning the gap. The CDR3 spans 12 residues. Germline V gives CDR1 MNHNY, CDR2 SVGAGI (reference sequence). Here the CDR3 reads CASSQTSDTQYF. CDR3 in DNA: TGTGCCAGCAGTCAAACATCCGATACGCAGTATTTT.

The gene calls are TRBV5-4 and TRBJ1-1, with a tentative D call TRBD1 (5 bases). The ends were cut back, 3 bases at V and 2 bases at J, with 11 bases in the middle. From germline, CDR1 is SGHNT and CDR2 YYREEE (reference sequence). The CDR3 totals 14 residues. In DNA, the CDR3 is TGTGCCAGCAGCTCTCGACAGATTAACACTGAAGCTTTCTTT. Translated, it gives CASSSRQINTEAFF.

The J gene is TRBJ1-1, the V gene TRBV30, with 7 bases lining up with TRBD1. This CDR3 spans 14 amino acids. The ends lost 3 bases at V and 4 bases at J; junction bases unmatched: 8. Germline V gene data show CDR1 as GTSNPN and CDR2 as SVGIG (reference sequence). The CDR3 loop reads CAWRYRGASTEAFF. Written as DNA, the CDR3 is TGTGCCTGGAGGTACAGGGGAGCGAGCACTGAAGCTTTCTTT. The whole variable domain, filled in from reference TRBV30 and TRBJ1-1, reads SQTIHQWPATLVQPVGSPLSLECTVEGTSNPNLYWYRQAAGRGLQLLFYSVGIGQISSEVPQNLSASRPQDRQFILSSKKLLLSDSGFYLCAWRYRGASTEAFFGQGTRLTVV.

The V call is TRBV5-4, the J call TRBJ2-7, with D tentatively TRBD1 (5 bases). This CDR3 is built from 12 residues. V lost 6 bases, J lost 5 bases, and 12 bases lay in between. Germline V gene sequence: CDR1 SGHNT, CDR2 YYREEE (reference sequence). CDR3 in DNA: TGTGCCAGCAAAAGTTGGGGCGACGAGCAGTACTTC. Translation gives CASKSWGDEQYF.

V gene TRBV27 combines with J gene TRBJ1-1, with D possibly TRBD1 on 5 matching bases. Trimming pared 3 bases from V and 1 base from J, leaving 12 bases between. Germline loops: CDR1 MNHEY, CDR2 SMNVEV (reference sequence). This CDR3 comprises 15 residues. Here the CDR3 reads CASSLLDIKNTEAFF. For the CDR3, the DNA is TGTGCCAGCAGTTTGCTGGACATCAAGAACACTGAAGCTTTCTTT.

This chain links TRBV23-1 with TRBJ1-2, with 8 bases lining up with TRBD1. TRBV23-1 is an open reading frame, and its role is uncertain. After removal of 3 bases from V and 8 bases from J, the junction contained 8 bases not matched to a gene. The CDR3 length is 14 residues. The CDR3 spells CASSQMRQGRGYTF. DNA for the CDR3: TGCGCCAGCAGTCAGATGAGACAGGGGCGAGGCTACACCTTC.

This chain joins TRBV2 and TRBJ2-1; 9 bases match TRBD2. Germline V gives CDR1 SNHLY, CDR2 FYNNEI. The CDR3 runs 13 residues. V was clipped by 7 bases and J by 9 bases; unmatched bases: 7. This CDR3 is CASTREGRGEQFF. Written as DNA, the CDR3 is TGTGCCAGCACGCGGGAGGGCCGGGGTGAGCAGTTCTTC.

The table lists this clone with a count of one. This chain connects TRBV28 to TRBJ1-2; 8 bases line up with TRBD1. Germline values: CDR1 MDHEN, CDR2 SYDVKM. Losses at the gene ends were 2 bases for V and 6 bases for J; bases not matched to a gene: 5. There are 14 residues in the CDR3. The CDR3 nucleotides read TGTGCCAGCAGTTTAGGGCAGGGGGCAAATGGCTACACCTTC. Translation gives CASSLGQGANGYTF.

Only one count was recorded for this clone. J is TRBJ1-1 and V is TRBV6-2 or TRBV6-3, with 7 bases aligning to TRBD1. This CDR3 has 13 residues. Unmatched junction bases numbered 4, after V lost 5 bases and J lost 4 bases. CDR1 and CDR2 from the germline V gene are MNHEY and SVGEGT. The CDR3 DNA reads TGTGCCAGCAGTCTCGGGACAGCCACTGAAGCTTTCTTT. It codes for CASSLGTATEAFF.

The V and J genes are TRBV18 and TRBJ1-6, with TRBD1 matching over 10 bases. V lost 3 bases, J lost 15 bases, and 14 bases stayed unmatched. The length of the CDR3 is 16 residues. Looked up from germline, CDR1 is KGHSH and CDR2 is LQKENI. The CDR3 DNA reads TGTGCCAGCTCACCTACAACCCTCGACAGGGGGCTGGACCTCCACTTT. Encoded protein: CASSPTTLDRGLDLHF.

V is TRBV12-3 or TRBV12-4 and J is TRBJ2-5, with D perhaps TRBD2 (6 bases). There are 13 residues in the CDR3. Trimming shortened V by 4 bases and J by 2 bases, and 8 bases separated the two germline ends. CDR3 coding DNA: TGTGCCAGCAGTTCGACTAGGCAAGAGACCCAGTACTTC. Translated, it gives CASSSTRQETQYF.

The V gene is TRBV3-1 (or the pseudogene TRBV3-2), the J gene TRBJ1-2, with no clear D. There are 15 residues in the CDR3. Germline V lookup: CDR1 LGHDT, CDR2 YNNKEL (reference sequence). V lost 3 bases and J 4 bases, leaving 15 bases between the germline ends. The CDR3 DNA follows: TGTGCCAGCAGCCATCCGGCACGGCGGGTCTATGGCTACACCTTC. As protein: CASSHPARRVYGYTF.

CDR3: CASRTDRDEQFF. CDR3 nucleotide sequence: TGTGCCAGCAGAACCGACCGGGATGAGCAGTTCTTC. The chain employs TRBV12-3 or TRBV12-4 and TRBJ2-1, with unresolved D. V lost 6 bases and J lost 8, with 11 bases in between. CDR3 length: 12 residues.

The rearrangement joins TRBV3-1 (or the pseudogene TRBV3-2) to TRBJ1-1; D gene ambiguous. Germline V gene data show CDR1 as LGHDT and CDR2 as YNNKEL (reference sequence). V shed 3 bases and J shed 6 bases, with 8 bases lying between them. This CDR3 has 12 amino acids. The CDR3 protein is CASSHRGAEAFF. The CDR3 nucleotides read TGTGCCAGCAGCCACCGGGGTGCTGAAGCTTTCTTT.

Written as DNA, the CDR3 is TGTGCCAGCAGCTTCTCGGGGGGAGCCACCACAGATACGCAGTATTTT. Protein: CASSFSGGATTDTQYF. The chain is built from TRBV7-2 and TRBJ2-3, with 7 bases aligning to TRBD2. This CDR3 region has 16 residues. Germline lookup yields CDR1 SGHTA and CDR2 FQGNSA. V lost 3 bases to trimming and J lost 2 bases; unmatched junction nucleotides: 8.

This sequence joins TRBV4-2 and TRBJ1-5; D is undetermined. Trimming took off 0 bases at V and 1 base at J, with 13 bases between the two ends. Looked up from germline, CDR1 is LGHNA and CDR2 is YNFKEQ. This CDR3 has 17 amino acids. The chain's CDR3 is CASSQDLGGWSNQPQHF. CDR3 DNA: TGTGCCAGCAGCCAAGATTTAGGCGGTTGGAGCAATCAGCCCCAGCATTTT.

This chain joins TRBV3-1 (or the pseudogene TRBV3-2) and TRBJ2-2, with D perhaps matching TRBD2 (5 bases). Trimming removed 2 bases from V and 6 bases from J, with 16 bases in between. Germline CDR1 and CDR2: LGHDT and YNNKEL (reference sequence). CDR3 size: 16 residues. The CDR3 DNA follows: TGTGCCAGCAGCCAATATTTGGTCGGGGTTGCCGGGGAGCTGTTTTTT. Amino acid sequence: CASSQYLVGVAGELFF.

CDR3 coding DNA: TGTGCCAGCAGTGAAGATTCAGTTTTTAACACCGGGGAGCTGTTTTTT. Its protein is CASSEDSVFNTGELFF. The rearrangement uses TRBV2 and TRBJ2-2; D call uncertain. Trimming left V 1 base short and J 2 bases short, with 11 bases between. This CDR3 is 16 amino acids long. The germline V gene encodes CDR1 SNHLY and CDR2 FYNNEI.

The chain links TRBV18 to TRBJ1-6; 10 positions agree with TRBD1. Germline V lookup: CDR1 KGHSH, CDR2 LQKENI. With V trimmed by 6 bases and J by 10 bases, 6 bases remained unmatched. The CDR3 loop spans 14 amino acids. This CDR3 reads CASSPGTGESPLHF. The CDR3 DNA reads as TGTGCCAGCTCTCCCGGGACAGGGGAGTCACCCCTCCACTTT.

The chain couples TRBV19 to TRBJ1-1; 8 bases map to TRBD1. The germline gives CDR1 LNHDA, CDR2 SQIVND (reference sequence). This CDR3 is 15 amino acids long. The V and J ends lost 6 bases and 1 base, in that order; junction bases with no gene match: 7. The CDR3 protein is CASSARGHGNTEAFF. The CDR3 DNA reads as TGTGCCAGTAGCGCCAGGGGGCACGGGAACACTGAAGCTTTCTTT.

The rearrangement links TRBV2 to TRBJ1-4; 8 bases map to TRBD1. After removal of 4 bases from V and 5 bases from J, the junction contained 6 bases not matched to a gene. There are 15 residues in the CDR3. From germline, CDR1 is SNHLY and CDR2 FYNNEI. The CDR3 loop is CASSGMDRDNEKLFF. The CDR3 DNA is TGTGCCAGCAGTGGAATGGACAGGGACAATGAAAAACTGTTTTTT.

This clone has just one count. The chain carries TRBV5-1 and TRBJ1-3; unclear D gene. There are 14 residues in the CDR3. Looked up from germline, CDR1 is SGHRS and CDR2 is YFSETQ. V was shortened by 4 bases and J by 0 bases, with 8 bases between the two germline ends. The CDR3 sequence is CASSQGGSGNTIYF. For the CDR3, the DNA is TGCGCCAGCAGCCAAGGCGGCTCTGGAAACACCATATATTTT.

In DNA form, the CDR3 reads TGTGCCAGCAGCTTCGAGGATCTTACGCAGTATTTT. Residues: CASSFEDLTQYF. The chain uses TRBV5-4 and TRBJ2-3; D is ambiguous. From germline, CDR1 is SGHNT and CDR2 YYREEE (reference sequence). This CDR3 has 12 residues. The ends were cut back, 2 bases at V and 8 bases at J, with 9 bases in the middle.

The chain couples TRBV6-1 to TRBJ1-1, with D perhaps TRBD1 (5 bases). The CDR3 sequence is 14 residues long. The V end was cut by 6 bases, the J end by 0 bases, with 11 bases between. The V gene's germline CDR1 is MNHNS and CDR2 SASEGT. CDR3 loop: CASRLDTLNTEAFF. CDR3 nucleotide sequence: TGTGCCAGCAGATTGGACACCTTGAACACTGAAGCTTTCTTT.

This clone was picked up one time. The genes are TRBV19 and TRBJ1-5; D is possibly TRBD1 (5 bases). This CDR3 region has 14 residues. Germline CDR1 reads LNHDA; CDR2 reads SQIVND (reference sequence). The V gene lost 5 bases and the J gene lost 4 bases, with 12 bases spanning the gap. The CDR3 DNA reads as TGTGCCAGTAGTGAGCAGGGCCGGAATCAGCCCCAGCATTTT. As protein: CASSEQGRNQPQHF.